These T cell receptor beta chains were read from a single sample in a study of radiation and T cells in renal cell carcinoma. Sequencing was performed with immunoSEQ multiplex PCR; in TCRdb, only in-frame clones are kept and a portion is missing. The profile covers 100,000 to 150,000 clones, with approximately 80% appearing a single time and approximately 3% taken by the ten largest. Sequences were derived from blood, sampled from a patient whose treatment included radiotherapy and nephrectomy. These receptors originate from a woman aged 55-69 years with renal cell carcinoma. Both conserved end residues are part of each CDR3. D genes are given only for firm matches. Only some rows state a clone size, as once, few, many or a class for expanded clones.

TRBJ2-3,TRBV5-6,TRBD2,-,CASSRGGVSTDTQYF,TGTGCCAGCAGCCGGGGGGGAGTTAGCACAGATACGCAGTATTTT
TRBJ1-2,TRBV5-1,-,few,CASREEPNYGYTF,TGCGCCAGTCGGGAGGAACCTAACTATGGCTACACCTTC
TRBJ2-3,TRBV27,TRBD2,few,CASSLMGSGVDTQYF,TGTGCCAGCAGTTTGATGGGTAGCGGGGTGGATACGCAGTATTTT
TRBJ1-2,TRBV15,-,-,CATSVGHSNYGYTF,TGTGCCACCAGCGTCGGACACTCTAACTATGGCTACACCTTC
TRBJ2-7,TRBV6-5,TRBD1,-,CASTRAGTGRYEQYF,TGTGCCAGCACTAGGGCTGGGACAGGGCGCTACGAGCAGTACTTC
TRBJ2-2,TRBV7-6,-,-,CASSSRRGAGELFF,TGTGCCAGCAGCTCCCGGAGGGGGGCCGGGGAGCTGTTTTTT
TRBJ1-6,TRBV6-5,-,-,CASSPDSYNSPLHF,TGTGCCAGCAGTCCCGACAGCTATAATTCACCCCTCCACTTT
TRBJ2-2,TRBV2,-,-,CASSAEGLNTGELFF,TGTGCCAGCAGTGCGGAGGGGCTGAACACCGGGGAGCTGTTTTTT
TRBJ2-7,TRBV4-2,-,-,CASSQASDRWVYF,TGTGCCAGCAGCCAGGCCTCGGATCGGTGGGTGTACTTC
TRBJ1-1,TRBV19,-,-,CASSMDWAGSVLTEAFF,TGTGCCAGTAGTATGGATTGGGCAGGGTCGGTTCTCACTGAAGCTTTCTTT
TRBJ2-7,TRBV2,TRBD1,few,CASSATGGYTNEQYF,TGTGCCAGCAGTGCGACAGGGGGCTACACGAACGAGCAGTACTTC
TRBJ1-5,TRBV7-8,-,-,CASSRQGLLAQPQHF,TGTGCCAGCAGCCGCCAGGGGCTGTTGGCTCAGCCCCAGCATTTT
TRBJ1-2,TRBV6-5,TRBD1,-,CASSRGTGGDGYTF,TGTGCCAGCAGTCGCGGGACAGGGGGCGATGGCTACACCTTC
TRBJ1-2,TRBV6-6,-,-,CASSYGRVDGYTF,TGTGCCAGCAGTTACGGCAGGGTGGATGGCTACACCTTC
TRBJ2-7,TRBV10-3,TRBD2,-,CAISRGGITTYEQYF,TGTGCCATCTCCCGGGGAGGGATTACAACCTACGAGCAGTACTTC
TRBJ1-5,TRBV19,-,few,CASSMVGAGNQPQHF,TGTGCCAGTAGTATGGTCGGGGCAGGGAATCAGCCCCAGCATTTT
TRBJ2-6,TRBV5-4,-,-,CASSFAGAGANVLTF,TGTGCCAGCAGCTTTGCAGGGGCAGGGGCCAACGTCCTGACTTTC
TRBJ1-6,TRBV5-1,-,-,CASSLVGEERSPLHF,TGCGCCAGCAGCTTGGTAGGGGAAGAAAGGTCACCCCTCCACTTT
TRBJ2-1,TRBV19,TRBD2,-,CASSGKGRLAGEAEREQFF,TGTGCCAGTAGTGGGAAGGGGCGGCTAGCGGGAGAAGCCGAACGGGAGCAGTTCTTC
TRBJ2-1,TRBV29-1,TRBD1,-,CSVSDRGEQFF,TGCAGCGTCTCCGACAGGGGGGAGCAGTTCTTC
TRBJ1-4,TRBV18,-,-,CASSPGGSEEKLFF,TGTGCCAGCTCACCGGGAGGGAGCGAGGAAAAACTGTTTTTT
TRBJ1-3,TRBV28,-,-,CASRPTGKTGNTIYF,TGTGCCAGCAGGCCAACAGGGAAAACTGGAAACACCATATATTTT
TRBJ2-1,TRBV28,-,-,CASGPGGAGGFGEQFF,TGTGCCAGCGGCCCCGGAGGCGCGGGTGGTTTCGGTGAGCAGTTCTTC
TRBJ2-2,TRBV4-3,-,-,CASSQENEVRDPLDTGELFF,TGCGCCAGCAGCCAAGAAAATGAAGTGAGGGACCCCCTCGACACCGGGGAGCTGTTTTTT
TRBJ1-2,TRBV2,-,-,CASSRDTQDYGYTF,TGTGCCAGCAGTCGGGACACTCAGGACTATGGCTACACCTTC
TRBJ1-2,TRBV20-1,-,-,CTRQVWYGYTF,TGCACACGACAGGTCTGGTATGGCTACACCTTC
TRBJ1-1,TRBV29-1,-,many,CSVEEADMNTEAFF,TGCAGCGTTGAAGAAGCAGACATGAACACTGAAGCTTTCTTT
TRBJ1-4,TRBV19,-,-,CASSIGVSRSNEKLFF,TGTGCCAGTAGTATCGGCGTCAGTAGGTCTAATGAAAAACTGTTTTTT
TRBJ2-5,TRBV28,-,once,CAARSGGWEETQYF,TGTGCCGCCCGGTCCGGCGGGTGGGAAGAGACCCAGTACTTC
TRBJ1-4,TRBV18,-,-,CASSPNPTNEKLFF,TGTGCCAGCTCACCAAATCCAACTAATGAAAAACTGTTTTTT
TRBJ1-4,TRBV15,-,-,CATSRDWGVSNEKLFF,TGTGCCACCAGCAGAGATTGGGGGGTGTCTAATGAAAAACTGTTTTTT
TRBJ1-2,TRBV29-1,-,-,CSVEDQEGYTF,TGCAGCGTTGAAGATCAGGAAGGCTACACCTTC
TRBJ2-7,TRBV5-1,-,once,CASSLNMGYEQYF,TGCGCCAGCAGCTTGAATATGGGTTACGAGCAGTACTTC
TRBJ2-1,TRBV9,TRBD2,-,CASSVASSGSRDEQFF,TGTGCCAGCAGCGTAGCTTCTAGCGGGAGTAGAGATGAGCAGTTCTTC
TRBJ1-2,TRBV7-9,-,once,CASSSTGGGGYGYTF,TGTGCCAGCAGCTCTACGGGGGGAGGTGGCTATGGCTACACCTTC
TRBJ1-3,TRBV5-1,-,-,CASSLSHGTISGNTIYF,TGCGCCAGCAGCTTATCTCACGGGACAATCTCTGGAAACACCATATATTTT
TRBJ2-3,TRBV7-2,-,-,CASSSGQITDTQYF,TGTGCCAGCAGCTCCGGACAGATAACAGATACGCAGTATTTT
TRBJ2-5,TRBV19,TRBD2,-,CASSTGLAGGRGETQYF,TGTGCCAGTAGTACCGGACTAGCGGGGGGAAGAGGAGAGACCCAGTACTTC
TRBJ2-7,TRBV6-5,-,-,CASSYAGSSYEQYF,TGTGCCAGCAGTTACGCGGGGAGCTCCTACGAGCAGTACTTC